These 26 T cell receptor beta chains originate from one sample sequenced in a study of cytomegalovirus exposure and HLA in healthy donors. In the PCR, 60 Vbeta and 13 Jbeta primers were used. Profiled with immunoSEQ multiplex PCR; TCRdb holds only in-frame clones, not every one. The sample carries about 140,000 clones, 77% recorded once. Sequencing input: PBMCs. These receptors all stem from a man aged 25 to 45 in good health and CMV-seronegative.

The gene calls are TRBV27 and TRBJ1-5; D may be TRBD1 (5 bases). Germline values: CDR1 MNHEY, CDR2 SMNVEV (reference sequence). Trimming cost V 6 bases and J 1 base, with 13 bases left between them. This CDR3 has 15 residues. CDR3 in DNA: TGTGCCAGCAGCCCCGACAGCCTAAGCAATCAGCCCCAGCATTTT. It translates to CASSPDSLSNQPQHF.

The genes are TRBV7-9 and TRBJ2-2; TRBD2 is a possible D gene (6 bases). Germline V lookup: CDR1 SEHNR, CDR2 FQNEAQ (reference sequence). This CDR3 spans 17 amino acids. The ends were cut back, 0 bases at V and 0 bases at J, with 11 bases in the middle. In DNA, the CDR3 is TGTGCCAGCAGCTTAGCGCGAGGAGGGTCGAACACCGGGGAGCTGTTTTTT. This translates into CASSLARGGSNTGELFF.

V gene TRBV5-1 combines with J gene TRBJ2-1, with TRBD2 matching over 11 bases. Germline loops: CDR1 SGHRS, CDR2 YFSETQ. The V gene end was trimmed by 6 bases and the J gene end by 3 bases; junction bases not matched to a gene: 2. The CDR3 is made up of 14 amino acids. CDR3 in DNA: TGCGCCAGCAACCTAGCGGGGGGCTACAATGAGCAGTTCTTC. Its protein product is CASNLAGGYNEQFF.

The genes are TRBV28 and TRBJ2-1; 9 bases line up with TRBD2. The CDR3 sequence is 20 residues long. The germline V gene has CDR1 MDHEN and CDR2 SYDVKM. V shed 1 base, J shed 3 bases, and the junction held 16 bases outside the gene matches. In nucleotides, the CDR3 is TGTGCCAGCAGTTTATTCGGGTCTAGCGGGAATGTAGAGGGCTACAATGAGCAGTTCTTC. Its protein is CASSLFGSSGNVEGYNEQFF. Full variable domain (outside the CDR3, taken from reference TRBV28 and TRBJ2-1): DVKVTQSSRYLVKRTGEKVFLECVQDMDHENMFWYRQDPGLGLRLIYFSYDVKMKEKGDIPEGYSVSREKKERFSLILESASTNQTSMYLCASSLFGSSGNVEGYNEQFFGPGTRLTVL.

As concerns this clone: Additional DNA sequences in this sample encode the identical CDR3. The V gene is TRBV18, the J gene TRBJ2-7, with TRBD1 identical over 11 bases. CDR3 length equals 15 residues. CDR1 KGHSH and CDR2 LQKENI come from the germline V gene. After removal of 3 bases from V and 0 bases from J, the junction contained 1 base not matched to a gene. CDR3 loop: CASSPGTGGSYEQYF. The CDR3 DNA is TGTGCCAGCTCACCCGGGACAGGGGGCTCCTACGAGCAGTACTTC.

CDR3 sequence (DNA): TGTGCCAGTAGTATTGGGGGGAGGAGCACCGGGGAGCTGTTTTTT. Its translation: CASSIGGRSTGELFF. The chain recombines TRBV19 with TRBJ2-2; D may be TRBD2 (6 bases). The CDR3 is made up of 15 amino acids. V was pared by 3 bases and J by 4 bases, with 12 bases between. CDR1 is LNHDA and CDR2 is SQIVND in the germline V gene (reference sequence).

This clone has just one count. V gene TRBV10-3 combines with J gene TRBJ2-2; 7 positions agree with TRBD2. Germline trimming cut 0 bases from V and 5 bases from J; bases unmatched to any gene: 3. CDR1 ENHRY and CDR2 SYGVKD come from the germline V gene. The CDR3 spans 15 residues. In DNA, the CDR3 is TGTGCCATCAGTGAGTCGATGCGGGGGACCGGGGAGCTGTTTTTT. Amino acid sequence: CAISESMRGTGELFF.

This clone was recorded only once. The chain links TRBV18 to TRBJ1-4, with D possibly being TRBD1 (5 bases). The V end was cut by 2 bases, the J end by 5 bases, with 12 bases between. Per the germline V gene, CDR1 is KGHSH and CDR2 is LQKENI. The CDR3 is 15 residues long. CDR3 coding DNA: TGTGCCAGCTCACCAACACGGGGGACGAATGAAAAACTGTTTTTT. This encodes CASSPTRGTNEKLFF.

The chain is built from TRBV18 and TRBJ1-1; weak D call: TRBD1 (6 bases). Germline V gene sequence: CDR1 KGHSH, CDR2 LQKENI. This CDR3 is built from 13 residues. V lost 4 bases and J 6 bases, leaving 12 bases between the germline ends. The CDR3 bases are TGTGCCAGCTCACAACCGGGGGCAGCTGAAGCTTTCTTT. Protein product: CASSQPGAAEAFF.

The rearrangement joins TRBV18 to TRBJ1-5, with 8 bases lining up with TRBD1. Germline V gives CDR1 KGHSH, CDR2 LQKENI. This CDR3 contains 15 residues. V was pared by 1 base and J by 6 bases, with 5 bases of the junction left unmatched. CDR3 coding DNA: TGTGCCAGCTCACCACTCGGACAGGGCAGTCAGCCCCAGCATTTT. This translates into CASSPLGQGSQPQHF.

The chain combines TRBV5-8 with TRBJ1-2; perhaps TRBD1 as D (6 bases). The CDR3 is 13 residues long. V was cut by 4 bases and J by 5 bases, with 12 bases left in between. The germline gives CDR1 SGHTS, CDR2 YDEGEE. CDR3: CASSTTGRYGYTF. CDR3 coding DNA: TGTGCCAGCAGCACGACAGGAAGATATGGCTACACCTTC.

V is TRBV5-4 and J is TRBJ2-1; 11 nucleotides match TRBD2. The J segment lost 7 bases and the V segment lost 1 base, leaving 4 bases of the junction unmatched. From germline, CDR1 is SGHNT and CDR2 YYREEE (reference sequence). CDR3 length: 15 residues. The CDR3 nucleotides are TGTGCCAGCAGCTTGACTAGCGGGAGTGTTAATGAGCAGTTCTTC. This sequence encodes CASSLTSGSVNEQFF.

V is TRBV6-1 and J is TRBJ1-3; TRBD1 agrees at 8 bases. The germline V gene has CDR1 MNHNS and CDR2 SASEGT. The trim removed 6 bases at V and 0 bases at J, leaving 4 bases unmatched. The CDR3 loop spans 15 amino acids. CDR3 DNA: TGTGCCAGCAGGAGGGGACAGGACTCTGGAAACACCATATATTTT. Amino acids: CASRRGQDSGNTIYF.

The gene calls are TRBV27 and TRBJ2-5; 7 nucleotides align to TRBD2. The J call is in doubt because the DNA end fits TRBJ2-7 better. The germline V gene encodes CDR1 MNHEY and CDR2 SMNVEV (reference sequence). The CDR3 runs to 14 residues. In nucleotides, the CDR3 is TGTGCCAGCAGTGGGGGAGGGGTTTCCTACGAGCAGTACTTC. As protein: CASSGGGVSYEQYF.

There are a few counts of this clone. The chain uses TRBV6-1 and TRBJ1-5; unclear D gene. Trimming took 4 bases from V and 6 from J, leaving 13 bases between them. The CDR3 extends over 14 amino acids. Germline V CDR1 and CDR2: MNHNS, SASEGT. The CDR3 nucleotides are TGTGCCAGCAGTGTTGAGAGGGTCGGTCAGCCCCAGCATTTT. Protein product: CASSVERVGQPQHF.

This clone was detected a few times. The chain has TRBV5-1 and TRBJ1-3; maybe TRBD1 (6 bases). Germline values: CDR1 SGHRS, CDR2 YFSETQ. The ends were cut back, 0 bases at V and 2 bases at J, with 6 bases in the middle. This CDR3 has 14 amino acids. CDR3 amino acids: CASSLDRAGNTIYF. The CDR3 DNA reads TGCGCCAGCAGCTTGGACAGGGCTGGAAACACCATATATTTT.

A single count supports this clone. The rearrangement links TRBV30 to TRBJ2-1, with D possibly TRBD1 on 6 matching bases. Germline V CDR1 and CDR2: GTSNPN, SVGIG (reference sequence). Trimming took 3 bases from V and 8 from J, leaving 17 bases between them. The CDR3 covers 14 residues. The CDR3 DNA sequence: TGTGCCTGGAGAAGGGACACAACGAGGGATGAGCAGTTCTTC. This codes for CAWRRDTTRDEQFF.

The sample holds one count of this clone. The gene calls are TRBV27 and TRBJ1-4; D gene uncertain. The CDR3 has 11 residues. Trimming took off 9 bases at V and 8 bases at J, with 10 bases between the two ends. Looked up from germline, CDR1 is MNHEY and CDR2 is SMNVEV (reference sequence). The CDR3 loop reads CASSAGEKLFF. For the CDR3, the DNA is TGTGCCAGTTCTGCGGGGGAAAAACTGTTTTTT. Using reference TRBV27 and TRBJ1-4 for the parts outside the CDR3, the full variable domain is EAQVTQNPRYLITVTGKKLTVTCSQNMNHEYMSWYRQDPGLGLRQIYYSMNVEVTDKGDVPEGYKVSRKEKRNFPLILESPSPNQTSLYFCASSAGEKLFFGSGTQLSVL.

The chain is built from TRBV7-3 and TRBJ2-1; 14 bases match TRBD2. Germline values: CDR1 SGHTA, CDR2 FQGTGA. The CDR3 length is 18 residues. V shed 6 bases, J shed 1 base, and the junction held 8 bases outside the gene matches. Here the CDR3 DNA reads TGTGCCAGCAGGGGGGGTGGACTAGCGGGAGGATCCTACAATGAGCAGTTCTTC. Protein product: CASRGGGLAGGSYNEQFF.

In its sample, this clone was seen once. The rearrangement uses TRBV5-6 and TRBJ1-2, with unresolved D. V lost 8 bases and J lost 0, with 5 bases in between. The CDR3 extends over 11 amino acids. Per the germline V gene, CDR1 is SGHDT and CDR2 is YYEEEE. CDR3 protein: CASSANYGYTF. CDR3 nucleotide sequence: TGTGCCAGTTCAGCTAACTATGGCTACACCTTC. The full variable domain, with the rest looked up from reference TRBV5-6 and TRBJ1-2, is DAGVTQSPTHLIKTRGQQVTLRCSPKSGHDTVSWYQQALGQGPQFIFQYYEEEERQRGNFPDRFSGHQFPNYSSELNVNALLLGDSALYLCASSANYGYTFGSGTRLTVV.

CDR3 bases: TGTGCCAGCATGTCAGGGGATAGCAATCAGCCCCAGCATTTT. This encodes CASMSGDSNQPQHF. The V gene is TRBV27, the J gene TRBJ1-5, with D possibly matching TRBD1 (6 bases). The CDR3 consists of 14 residues. Germline V gene sequence: CDR1 MNHEY, CDR2 SMNVEV (reference sequence). V was clipped by 7 bases and J by 0 bases, with 10 bases between them.

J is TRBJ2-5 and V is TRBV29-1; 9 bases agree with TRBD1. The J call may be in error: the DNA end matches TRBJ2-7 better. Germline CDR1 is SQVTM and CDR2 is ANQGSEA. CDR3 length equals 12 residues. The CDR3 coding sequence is TGCAGCGTTGGACAGGGGGAATTCGAGCAGTACTTC. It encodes CSVGQGEFEQYF.

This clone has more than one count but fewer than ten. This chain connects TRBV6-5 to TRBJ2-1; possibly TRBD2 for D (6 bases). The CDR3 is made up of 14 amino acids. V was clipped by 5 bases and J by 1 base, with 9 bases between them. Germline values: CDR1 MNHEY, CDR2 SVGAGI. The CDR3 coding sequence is TGTGCCAGCAGTCGACTAGATTCCTACAATGAGCAGTTCTTC. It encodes CASSRLDSYNEQFF.

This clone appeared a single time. The CDR3 loop reads CASMTTGTDNQPQHF. As DNA, the CDR3 is TGTGCCAGCATGACAACCGGGACAGACAATCAGCCCCAGCATTTT. This chain uses TRBV2 with TRBJ1-5, with 7 bases matching TRBD1. This CDR3 region has 15 residues. The V gene end was trimmed by 7 bases and the J gene end by 3 bases; junction bases not matched to a gene: 9. The V gene's germline CDR1 is SNHLY and CDR2 FYNNEI.

The CDR3 sequence is CASSRTGSYEQYF. For the CDR3, the DNA is TGTGCCAGCTCGCGGACAGGGTCCTACGAGCAGTACTTC. This chain connects TRBV18 to TRBJ2-7; 8 nucleotides align to TRBD1. Unmatched junction bases numbered 2, after V lost 6 bases and J lost 1 base. The CDR3 contains 13 residues. The germline CDR1 and CDR2 sequences are KGHSH and LQKENI.

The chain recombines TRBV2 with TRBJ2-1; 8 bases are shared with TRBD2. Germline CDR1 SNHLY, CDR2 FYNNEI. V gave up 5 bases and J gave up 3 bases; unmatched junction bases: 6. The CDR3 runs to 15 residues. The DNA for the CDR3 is TGTGCCAGCAGTTATAGCGGGACCAACTACAATGAGCAGTTCTTC. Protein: CASSYSGTNYNEQFF.